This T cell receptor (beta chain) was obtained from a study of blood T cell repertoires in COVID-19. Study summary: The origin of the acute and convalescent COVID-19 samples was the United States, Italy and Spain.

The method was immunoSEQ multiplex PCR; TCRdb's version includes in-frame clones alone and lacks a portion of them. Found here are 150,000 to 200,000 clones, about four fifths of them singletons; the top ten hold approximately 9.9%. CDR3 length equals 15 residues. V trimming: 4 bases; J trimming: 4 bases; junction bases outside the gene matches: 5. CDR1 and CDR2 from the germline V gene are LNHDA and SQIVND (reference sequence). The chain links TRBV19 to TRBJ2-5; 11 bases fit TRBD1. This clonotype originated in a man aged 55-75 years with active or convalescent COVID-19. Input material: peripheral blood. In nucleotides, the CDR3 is TGTGCCAGTAGTACGGACAGGGGGCGGGGAGAGACCCAGTACTTC. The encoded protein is CASSTDRGRGETQYF.